One and the same sample provided the 14 T cell receptor beta chains below, sequenced in a study of T cell changes during pregnancy in multiple sclerosis. Produced via immunoSEQ multiplex PCR; TCRdb's table is partial and in-frame only. The table includes some 77,000 clones, around 90% detected once. Here the sequenced sample was CD4+ T cells from peripheral blood mononuclear cells, taken before pregnancy. These receptors were obtained from a female donor with multiple sclerosis, enrolled in a pregnancy study.

The chain is built from TRBV19 and TRBJ1-1; TRBD1 matches 9 bases. V shed 6 bases, J shed 6 bases, and the junction held 8 bases outside the gene matches. The CDR3 length is 14 residues. The germline V gene has CDR1 LNHDA and CDR2 SQIVND (reference sequence). In DNA, the CDR3 is TGTGCCAGTAGCTTCGGACAGGGGCCCGCTGAAGCTTTCTTT. It is translated as CASSFGQGPAEAFF.

The V and J genes are TRBV29-1 and TRBJ2-5, with D possibly TRBD2 on 5 matching bases. The germline V gene encodes CDR1 SQVTM and CDR2 ANQGSEA. This CDR3 has 12 amino acids. Trimming left V 4 bases short and J 5 bases short, with 11 bases between. The CDR3 is CSVADPGETQYF. The CDR3 DNA is TGCAGCGTTGCTGACCCGGGGGAGACCCAGTACTTC.

This chain joins TRBV7-2 and TRBJ2-7; D remains unclear. Trimming pared 2 bases from V and 0 bases from J, leaving 8 bases between. Germline V gene lookup returns CDR1 SGHTA and CDR2 FQGNSA. The CDR3 is 14 amino acids. The CDR3 here is CASSLTSASYEQYF. DNA for the CDR3: TGTGCCAGCAGCTTAACTTCTGCCTCCTACGAGCAGTACTTC.

J is TRBJ1-1 and V is TRBV6-1; a possible D gene is TRBD1 (5 bases). The germline gives CDR1 MNHNS, CDR2 SASEGT. Trimming left V 1 base short and J 5 bases short, with 8 bases between. This CDR3 spans 13 amino acids. CDR3 region: CASSEGRGTEAFF. The CDR3 DNA is TGTGCCAGCAGTGAAGGACGGGGGACTGAAGCTTTCTTT.

The V gene is TRBV2, the J gene TRBJ1-5, with TRBD1 as a possible D gene (5 bases). Germline CDR1 is SNHLY and CDR2 is FYNNEI. This CDR3 contains 13 residues. V dropped 8 bases and J dropped 7 bases, with 15 bases sitting between them. Here the CDR3 reads CASLGGFGQPQHF. CDR3 sequence (DNA): TGTGCCAGCCTGGGGGGGTTTGGGCAGCCCCAGCATTTT.

The V gene is TRBV15, the J gene TRBJ2-7; 7 bases fit TRBD1. Germline V gives CDR1 LNHNV, CDR2 YYDKDF (reference sequence). The length of the CDR3 is 14 residues. V was clipped by 4 bases and J by 0 bases; unmatched bases: 3. This CDR3 reads CATSTRQGSYEQYF. The CDR3 DNA reads TGTGCCACCAGCACACGACAGGGCTCCTACGAGCAGTACTTC.

The V gene is TRBV7-2, the J gene TRBJ1-4; D is ambiguous. CDR1 SGHTA and CDR2 FQGNSA come from the germline V gene. There are 16 residues in the CDR3. V gave up 5 bases and J gave up 8 bases, with 21 bases separating them. The CDR3 nucleotides read TGTGCCAGCAGCCGGGAGCCATTGGGGTGGACGGAAAAACTGTTTTTT. This codes for CASSREPLGWTEKLFF.

The chain has TRBV19 and TRBJ1-6; the D gene is possibly TRBD1 (6 bases). The CDR3 spans 16 residues. Germline V gives CDR1 LNHDA, CDR2 SQIVND (reference sequence). V gave up 9 bases and J gave up 12 bases, with 27 bases separating them. For the CDR3, the DNA is TGTGCCAGGCGCACGCGAGGTGTGGGGGCTTTGGAACCCCTCCACTTT. Protein: CARRTRGVGALEPLHF.

This clone is a singleton in its sample. The rearrangement joins TRBV2 to TRBJ1-1; TRBD1 agrees at 7 bases. CDR1 is SNHLY, CDR2 FYNNEI, per germline. Trimming at V came to 6 bases and at J to 7 bases, leaving 11 bases not matched to a gene. This CDR3 region has 14 residues. The CDR3 coding sequence is TGTGCCAGCAGGCCTACAGGGGCCTCAGGTGAAGCTTTCTTT. It specifies CASRPTGASGEAFF.

The table lists this clone with a few counts. The chain is built from TRBV19 and TRBJ1-4, with 8 bases identical to TRBD1. Germline loops: CDR1 LNHDA, CDR2 SQIVND (reference sequence). This CDR3 comprises 13 residues. The V and J ends lost 8 bases and 5 bases, in that order; junction bases with no gene match: 4. The CDR3 DNA reads TGTGCCAGTTTCGACAGGGGAAATGAAAAACTGTTTTTT. Encoded protein: CASFDRGNEKLFF.

This chain joins TRBV5-4 and TRBJ1-4; D perhaps matches TRBD1 (5 bases). Between the trimmed V and J ends, which lost 2 bases and 8 bases, there was a span of 13 bases. From germline, CDR1 is SGHNT and CDR2 YYREEE (reference sequence). This CDR3 comprises 14 residues. The chain's CDR3 is CASSFGRTPEKLFF. The CDR3 DNA is TGTGCCAGCAGCTTTGGACGGACACCGGAAAAACTGTTTTTT.

The rearrangement links TRBV27 to TRBJ2-7; a possible D gene is TRBD1 (5 bases). There are 15 residues in the CDR3. Per germline, CDR1 MNHEY and CDR2 SMNVEV (reference sequence). V was trimmed by 2 bases and J by 5 bases, leaving 16 bases between them. The DNA of the CDR3 is TGTGCCAGCAGTTTAGGGGCTAACCTCCTCCACGAGCAGTACTTC. This sequence encodes CASSLGANLLHEQYF.

The V call is TRBV6-6, the J call TRBJ2-1; TRBD2 matches 9 bases. The germline gives CDR1 MNHNY, CDR2 SVGAGI (reference sequence). The CDR3 sequence is 13 residues long. The trim removed 7 bases at V and 3 bases at J, leaving 1 base unmatched. CDR3 DNA: TGTGCCAGCACACTAGCGGGCTACAATGAGCAGTTCTTC. Translating gives CASTLAGYNEQFF.

V is TRBV5-4 and J is TRBJ1-1; no firm D call. The CDR3 length is 14 residues. The V end was cut by 2 bases, the J end by 0 bases, with 8 bases between. CDR1 is SGHNT, CDR2 YYREEE, per germline (reference sequence). The CDR3 loop reads CASSLEQMNTEAFF. The CDR3 nucleotides are TGTGCCAGCAGCTTAGAACAGATGAACACTGAAGCTTTCTTT.